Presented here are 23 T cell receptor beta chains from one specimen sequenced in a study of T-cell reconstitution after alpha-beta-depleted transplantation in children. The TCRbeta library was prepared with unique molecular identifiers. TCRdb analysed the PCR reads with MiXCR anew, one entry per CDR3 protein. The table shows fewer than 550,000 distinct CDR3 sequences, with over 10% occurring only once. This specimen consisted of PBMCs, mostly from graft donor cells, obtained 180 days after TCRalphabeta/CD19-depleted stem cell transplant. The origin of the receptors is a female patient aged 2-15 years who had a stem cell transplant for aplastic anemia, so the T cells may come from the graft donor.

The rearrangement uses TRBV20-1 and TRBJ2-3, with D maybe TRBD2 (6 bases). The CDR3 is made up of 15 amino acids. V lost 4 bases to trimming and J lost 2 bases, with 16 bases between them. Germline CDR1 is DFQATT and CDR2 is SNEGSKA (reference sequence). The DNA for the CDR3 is TGCAGTGCTAACGGGAGATTCACTAACACAGATACGCAGTATTTT. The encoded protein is CSANGRFTNTDTQYF.

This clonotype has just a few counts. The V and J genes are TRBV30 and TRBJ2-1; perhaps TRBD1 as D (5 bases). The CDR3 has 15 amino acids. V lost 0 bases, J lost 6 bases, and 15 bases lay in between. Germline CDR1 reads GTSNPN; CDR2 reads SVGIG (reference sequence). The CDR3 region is CAWSVPWGPTNEQFF. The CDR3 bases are TGTGCCTGGAGTGTACCTTGGGGCCCTACCAATGAGCAGTTCTTC.

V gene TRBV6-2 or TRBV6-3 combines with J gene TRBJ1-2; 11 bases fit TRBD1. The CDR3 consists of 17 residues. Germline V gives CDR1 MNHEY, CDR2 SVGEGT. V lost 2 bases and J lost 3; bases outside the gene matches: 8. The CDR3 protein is CASSYGPPGQGDYGYTF. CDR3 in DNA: TGTGCCAGCAGTTACGGTCCTCCGGGACAGGGGGACTATGGCTACACCTTC.

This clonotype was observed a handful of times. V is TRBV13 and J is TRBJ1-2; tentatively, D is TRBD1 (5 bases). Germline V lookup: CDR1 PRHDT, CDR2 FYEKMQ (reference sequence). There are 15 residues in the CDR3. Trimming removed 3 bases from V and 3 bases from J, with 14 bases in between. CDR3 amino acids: CASSFLHGGDYGYTF. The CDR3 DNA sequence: TGTGCCAGCAGCTTTCTCCACGGAGGGGACTATGGCTACACCTTC.

CDR3 in DNA: TGCAGCGTTGAAGATCTAGGACAGAACACCGGGGAGCTGTTTTTT. Translated, it gives CSVEDLGQNTGELFF. This sequence joins TRBV29-1 and TRBJ2-2, with D tentatively TRBD1 (5 bases). The length of the CDR3 is 15 residues. Trimming cost V 0 bases and J 1 base, with 9 bases left between them. CDR1 and CDR2 from the germline V gene are SQVTM and ANQGSEA.

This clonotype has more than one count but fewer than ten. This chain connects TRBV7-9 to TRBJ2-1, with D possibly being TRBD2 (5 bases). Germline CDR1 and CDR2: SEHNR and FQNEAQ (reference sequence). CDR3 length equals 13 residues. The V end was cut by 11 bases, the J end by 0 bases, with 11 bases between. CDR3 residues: CAFQSGSYNEQFF. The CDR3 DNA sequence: TGTGCCTTCCAAAGCGGCTCCTACAATGAGCAGTTCTTC.

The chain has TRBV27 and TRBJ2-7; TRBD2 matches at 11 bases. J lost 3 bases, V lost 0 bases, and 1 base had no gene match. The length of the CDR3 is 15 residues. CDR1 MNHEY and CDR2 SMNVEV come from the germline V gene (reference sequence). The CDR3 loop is CASSLSGLAVYEQYF. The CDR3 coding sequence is TGTGCCAGCAGTTTATCGGGACTAGCGGTCTACGAGCAGTACTTC.

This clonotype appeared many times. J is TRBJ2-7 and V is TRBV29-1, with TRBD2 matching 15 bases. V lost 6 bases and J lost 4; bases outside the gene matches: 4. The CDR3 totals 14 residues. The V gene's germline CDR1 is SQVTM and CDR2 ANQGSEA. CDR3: CSVPGLAGGYEQYF. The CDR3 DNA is TGCAGCGTCCCAGGACTAGCGGGAGGGTACGAGCAGTACTTC.

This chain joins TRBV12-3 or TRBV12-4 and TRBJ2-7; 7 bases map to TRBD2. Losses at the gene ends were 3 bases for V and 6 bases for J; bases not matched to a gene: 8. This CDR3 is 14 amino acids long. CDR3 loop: CASSFGGSSSEQYV. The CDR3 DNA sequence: TGTGCCAGCAGTTTCGGCGGGAGCTCGAGCGAGCAGTACGTC.

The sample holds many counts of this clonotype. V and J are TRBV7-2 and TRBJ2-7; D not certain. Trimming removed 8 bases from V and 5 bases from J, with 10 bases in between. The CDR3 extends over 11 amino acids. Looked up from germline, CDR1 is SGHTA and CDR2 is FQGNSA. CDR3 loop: CASEQWNEQYF. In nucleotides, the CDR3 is TGTGCCAGCGAACAGTGGAACGAGCAGTACTTC.

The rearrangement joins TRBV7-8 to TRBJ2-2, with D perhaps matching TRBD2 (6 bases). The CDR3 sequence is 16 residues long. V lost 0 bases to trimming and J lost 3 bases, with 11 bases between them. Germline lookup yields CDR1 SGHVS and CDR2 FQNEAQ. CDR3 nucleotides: TGTGCCAGCAGCTTAGCGACGGGGGATTACACCGGGGAGCTGTTTTTT. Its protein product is CASSLATGDYTGELFF. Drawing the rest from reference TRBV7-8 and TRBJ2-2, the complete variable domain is GAGVSQSPRYKVAKRGQDVALRCDPISGHVSLFWYQQALGQGPEFLTYFQNEAQLDKSGLPSDRFFAERPEGSVSTLKIQRTQQEDSAVYLCASSLATGDYTGELFFGEGSRLTVL.

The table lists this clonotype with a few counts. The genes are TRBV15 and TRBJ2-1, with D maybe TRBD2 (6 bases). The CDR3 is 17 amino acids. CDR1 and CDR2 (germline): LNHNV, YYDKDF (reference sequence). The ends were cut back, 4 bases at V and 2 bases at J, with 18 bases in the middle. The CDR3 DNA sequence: TGTGCCACCAGCACCCCCGTTTGGGACTTCGCCTACAATGAGCAGTTCTTC. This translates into CATSTPVWDFAYNEQFF.

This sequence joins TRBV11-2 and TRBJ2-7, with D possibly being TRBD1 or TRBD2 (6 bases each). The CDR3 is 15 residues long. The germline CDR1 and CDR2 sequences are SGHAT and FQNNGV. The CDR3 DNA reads TGTGCCAGCAGCTCCCTCGGAGGGGGGATCTACAAGCAGTACGTC. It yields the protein CASSSLGGGIYKQYV.

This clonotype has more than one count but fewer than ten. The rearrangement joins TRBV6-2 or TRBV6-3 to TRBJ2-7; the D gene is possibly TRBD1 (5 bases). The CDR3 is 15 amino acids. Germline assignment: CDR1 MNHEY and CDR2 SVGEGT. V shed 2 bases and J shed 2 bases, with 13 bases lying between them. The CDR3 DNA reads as TGTGCCAGCAGTTACCGCATGGACACTCCCTACGAGCAGTACGTC. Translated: CASSYRMDTPYEQYV.

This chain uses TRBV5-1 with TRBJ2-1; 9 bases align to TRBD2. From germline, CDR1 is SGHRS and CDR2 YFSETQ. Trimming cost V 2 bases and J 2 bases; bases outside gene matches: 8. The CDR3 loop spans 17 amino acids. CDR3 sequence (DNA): TGCGCCAGCAGCTTAGCAAGCGGGAGGACCGCCTACAATGAGCAGTTCTTC. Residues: CASSLASGRTAYNEQFF.

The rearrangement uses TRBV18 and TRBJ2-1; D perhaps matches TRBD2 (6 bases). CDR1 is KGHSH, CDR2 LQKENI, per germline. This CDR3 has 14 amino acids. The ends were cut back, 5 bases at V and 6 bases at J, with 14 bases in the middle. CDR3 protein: CASSRDWHRNEQFF. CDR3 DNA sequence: TGTGCCAGCTCAAGGGACTGGCATCGCAATGAGCAGTTCTTC.

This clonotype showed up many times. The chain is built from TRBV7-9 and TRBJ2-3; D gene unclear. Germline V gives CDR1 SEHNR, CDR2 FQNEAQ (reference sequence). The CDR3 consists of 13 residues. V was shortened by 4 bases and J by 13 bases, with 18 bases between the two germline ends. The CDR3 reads CASSSSVRWHEYF. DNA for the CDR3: TGTGCCAGCAGCTCCTCGGTTCGGTGGCATGAGTATTTT.

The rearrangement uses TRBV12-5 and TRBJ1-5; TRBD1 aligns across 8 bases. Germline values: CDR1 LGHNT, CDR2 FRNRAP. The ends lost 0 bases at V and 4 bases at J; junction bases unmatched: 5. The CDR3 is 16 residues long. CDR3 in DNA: TGTGCTAGTGGTTTGGTATGGGACAGGAATAATCAGCCCCAGCATTTT. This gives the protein CASGLVWDRNNQPQHF.

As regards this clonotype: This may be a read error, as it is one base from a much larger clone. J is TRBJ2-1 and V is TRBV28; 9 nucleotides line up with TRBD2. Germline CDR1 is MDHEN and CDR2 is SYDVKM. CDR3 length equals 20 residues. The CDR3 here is CASSLPREGGRASFWDDQFF. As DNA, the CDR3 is TGTGCCAGCAGTTTGCCCAGGGAAGGCGGGAGGGCGTCTTTCTGGGATGACCAGTTCTTC.

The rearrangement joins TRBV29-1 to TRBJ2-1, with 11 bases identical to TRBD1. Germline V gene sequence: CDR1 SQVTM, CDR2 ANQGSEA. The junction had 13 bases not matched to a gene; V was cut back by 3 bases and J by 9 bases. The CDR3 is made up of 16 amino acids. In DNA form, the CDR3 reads TGCAGCGTTGAGTTCCGGGACAGGGGGTTGTTGGGTGAGCAGTTCTTC. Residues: CSVEFRDRGLLGEQFF.

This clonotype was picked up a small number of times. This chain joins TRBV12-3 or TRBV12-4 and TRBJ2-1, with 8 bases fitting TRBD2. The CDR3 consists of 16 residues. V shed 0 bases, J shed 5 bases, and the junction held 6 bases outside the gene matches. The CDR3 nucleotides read TGTGCCAGCAGTTTAGCGCGTGTCGGGAGGGACAATGAGCAGTTCTTC. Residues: CASSLARVGRDNEQFF.

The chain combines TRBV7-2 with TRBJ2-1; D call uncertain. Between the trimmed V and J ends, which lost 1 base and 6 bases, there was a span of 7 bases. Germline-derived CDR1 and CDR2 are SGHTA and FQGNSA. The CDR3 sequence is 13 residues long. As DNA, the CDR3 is TGTGCCAGCAGCTTAGGCTTGAGCAATGAGCAGTTCTTC. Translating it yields CASSLGLSNEQFF. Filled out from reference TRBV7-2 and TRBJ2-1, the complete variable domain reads GAGVSQSPSNKVTEKGKDVELRCDPISGHTALYWYRQSLGQGLEFLIYFQGNSAPDKSGLPSDRFSAERTGGSVSTLTIQRTQQEDSAVYLCASSLGLSNEQFFGPGTRLTVL.

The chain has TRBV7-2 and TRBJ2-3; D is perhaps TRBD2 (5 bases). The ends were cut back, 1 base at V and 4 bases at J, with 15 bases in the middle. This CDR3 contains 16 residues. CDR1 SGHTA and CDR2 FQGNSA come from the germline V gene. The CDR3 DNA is TGTGCCAGCAGCTTAGGGGCTAGCCGAGGCGCAGATACGCAGTATTTT. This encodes CASSLGASRGADTQYF.